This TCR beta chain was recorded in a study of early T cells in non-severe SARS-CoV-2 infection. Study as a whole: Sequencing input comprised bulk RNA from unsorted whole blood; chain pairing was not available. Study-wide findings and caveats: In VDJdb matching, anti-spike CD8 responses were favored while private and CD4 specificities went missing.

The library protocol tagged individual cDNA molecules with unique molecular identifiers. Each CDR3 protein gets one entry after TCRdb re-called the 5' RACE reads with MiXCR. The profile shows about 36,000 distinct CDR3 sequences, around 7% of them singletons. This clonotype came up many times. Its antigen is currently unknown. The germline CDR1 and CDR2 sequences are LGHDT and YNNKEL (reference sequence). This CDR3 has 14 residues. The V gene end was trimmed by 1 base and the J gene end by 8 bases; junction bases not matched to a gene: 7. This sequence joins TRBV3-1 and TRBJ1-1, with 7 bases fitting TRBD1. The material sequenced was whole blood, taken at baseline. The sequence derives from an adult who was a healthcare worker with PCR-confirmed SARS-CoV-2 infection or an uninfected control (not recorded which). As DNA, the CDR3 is TGTGCCAGCAGCCAAGTCGGGGCACAGGGGGAAGCTTTCTTT. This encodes CASSQVGAQGEAFF.